This T cell receptor (beta chain) emerged from a study of follicular helper T cells after annual influenza vaccination. Time point denoted: 2014-2015 season, 7 days after vaccination. Community-dwelling subjects without influenza vaccination in the prior 6 months were enrolled. Between roughly 35 and 100 mL of blood was drawn per time point. The V end lost 6 bases, the J end lost 3 bases, and 12 bases lay between the germline ends. Per germline, CDR1 SNHLY and CDR2 FYNNEI. The CDR3 is 14 amino acids. Using immunoSEQ multiplex PCR, the repertoire was profiled, and TCRdb retains in-frame clones only, with some absent. Here the sample spans approximately 9,700 clones, under 85% being singletons.

The starting material was CXCR5- memory CD4+ T cells sorted from blood, obtained 7 days after influenza vaccination. This receptor was identified in an adult who received the influenza vaccine. V is TRBV2 and J is TRBJ1-5; no clear D. CDR3 region: CASSAVSPNQPQHF. CDR3 sequence (DNA): TGTGCCAGCAGCGCGGTTTCCCCCAATCAGCCCCAGCATTTT.